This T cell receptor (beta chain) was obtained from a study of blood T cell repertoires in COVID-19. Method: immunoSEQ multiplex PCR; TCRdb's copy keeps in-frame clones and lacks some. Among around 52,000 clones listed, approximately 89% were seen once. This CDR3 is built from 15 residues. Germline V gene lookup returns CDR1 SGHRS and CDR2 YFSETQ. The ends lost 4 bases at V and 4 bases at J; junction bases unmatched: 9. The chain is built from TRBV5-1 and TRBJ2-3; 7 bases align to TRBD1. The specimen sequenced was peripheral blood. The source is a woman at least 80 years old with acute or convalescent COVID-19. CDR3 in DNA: TGCGCCAGCAGCCCGCAAGAGACAGGGCCAGATACGCAGTATTTT. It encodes CASSPQETGPDTQYF.